The T cell receptor beta chain described here comes from a study of blood T cell repertoires in COVID-19. The CDR3 has 15 amino acids. Germline CDR1 reads GTSNPN; CDR2 reads SVGIG (reference sequence). The germline V and J ends were trimmed by 2 bases and 4 bases, with 17 bases remaining between them. Sequenced by immunoSEQ multiplex PCR; TCRdb stores in-frame clones only, minus some. In the table there are around 260,000 clones, roughly 90% of which are singletons. The J gene is TRBJ1-1, the V gene TRBV30; D is unresolved. This TCR was sampled from a woman aged 25 to 45 with active or convalescent COVID-19. Material: peripheral blood. DNA for the CDR3: TGTGCCTGGAGTAGAGCCCGGGTTTGGTCCACTGAAGCTTTCTTT. This translates into CAWSRARVWSTEAFF.